The sequence of this TCR beta chain was determined in a study of T cell changes during pregnancy in multiple sclerosis. Germline lookup yields CDR1 LGHNA and CDR2 YNFKEQ. Germline trimming cut 0 bases from V and 3 bases from J; bases unmatched to any gene: 8. The CDR3 is 16 residues long. Libraries were prepared by immunoSEQ multiplex PCR; TCRdb keeps only in-frame clonotypes and omits some of them. The sample lists about 110,000 clones; roughly 92% were seen once. The sequences come from peripheral blood, collected after pregnancy. The V gene is TRBV4-2, the J gene TRBJ2-7; TRBD1 aligns across 7 bases. The sequence derives from a female donor with multiple sclerosis, enrolled in a pregnancy study. Here the CDR3 reads CASSQDLGTAVYEQYF. CDR3 DNA sequence: TGTGCCAGCAGCCAAGATCTCGGGACAGCAGTCTACGAGCAGTACTTC.